This T cell receptor beta chain was captured by sequencing in a study of memory CD4+ T cells and cytomegalovirus serostatus. Study results and limitations: Repertoires predicted CMV serostatus with median bootstrapped AUC of around 0.96. Of 150 to 200 reported CMV TCRbeta sequences, around 62 were found in memory CD4+ repertoires.

Methods used by the authors: After removing out-of-frame reads, 2 million to 2.5 million distinct TCRbeta sequences remained. Method: immunoSEQ multiplex PCR; TCRdb's copy keeps in-frame clones and lacks some. That table gives V, J and clone size, and the DNA gave D and trimming. The data contain around 84,000 clones, around 80% of them seen just once; the ten biggest clones take up roughly 0.8%. V dropped 4 bases and J dropped 6 bases, with 18 bases sitting between them. This CDR3 is built from 16 residues. Germline-derived CDR1 and CDR2 are SEHNR and FQNEAQ (reference sequence). Remarks on this clone: Its antigen is not known.

Single viable CD3+CD4+CD8-CD45RO+ cells were sorted as the memory CD4+ T cells. CMV serostatus came from serum IgG against pp150, pp28, p38, p52. The V call is TRBV7-9, the J call TRBJ1-4; D may be TRBD1 (6 bases). This sequence was found in an adult in good health and CMV-seronegative. Sequencing was done on a sample of memory CD4+ T cells from blood. The CDR3 sequence: CASSSPVGGGHEKLFF. The CDR3 bases are TGTGCCAGCAGCTCACCTGTTGGAGGGGGTCATGAAAAACTGTTTTTT. The whole variable domain, remainder taken from reference TRBV7-9 and TRBJ1-4, is DTGVSQNPRHKITKRGQNVTFRCDPISEHNRLYWYRQTLGQGPEFLTYFQNEAQLEKSRLLSDRFSAERPKGSFSTLEIQRTEQGDSAMYLCASSSPVGGGHEKLFFGSGTQLSVL.